One sample yielded the 9 T cell receptor beta chains listed below, sequenced in a study of cytomegalovirus exposure and HLA in healthy donors. The PCR had 60 Vbeta and 13 Jbeta primers. Libraries were prepared by immunoSEQ multiplex PCR; TCRdb keeps only in-frame clonotypes and omits some of them. The sample holds roughly 170,000 clones; roughly 85% are singletons and the top ten take about 1.5%. The sequenced sample was PBMCs. These receptor sequences come from a male donor in good health and CMV-seronegative.

The chain employs TRBV5-6 and TRBJ1-4, with D unresolved. The CDR3 length is 14 residues. Trimming removed 0 bases at V and 3 bases at J, with 6 bases between. Per germline, CDR1 SGHDT and CDR2 YYEEEE. CDR3 loop: CASSLGHSNEKLFF. Written as DNA, the CDR3 is TGTGCCAGCAGCTTGGGACATTCTAATGAAAAACTGTTTTTT.

This chain uses TRBV27 with TRBJ2-4, with a weak D call TRBD1 (6 bases). Germline V gives CDR1 MNHEY, CDR2 SMNVEV (reference sequence). The CDR3 loop spans 13 amino acids. V lost 6 bases and J lost 4, with 10 bases in between. The CDR3 nucleotides are TGTGCCAGCAGGGGGGCAGGGAAAAACATTCAGTACTTC. It encodes CASRGAGKNIQYF.

The chain combines TRBV6-1 with TRBJ1-6; D is ambiguous. From germline, CDR1 is MNHNS and CDR2 SASEGT. This CDR3 has 14 amino acids. V lost 9 bases and J 9 bases, leaving 18 bases between the germline ends. The CDR3 sequence is CASRGAPQFSPLHF. The CDR3 DNA is TGTGCCAGTCGGGGAGCCCCCCAATTTTCACCCCTCCACTTT.

This chain uses TRBV29-1 with TRBJ2-5; D might be TRBD1 (6 bases). Germline lookup yields CDR1 SQVTM and CDR2 ANQGSEA. The CDR3 has 12 residues. Deletions cut 7 bases from V and 0 bases from J, with 9 bases between. CDR3 in amino acids: CSATGHQETQYF. In nucleotides, the CDR3 is TGCAGCGCGACAGGACACCAAGAGACCCAGTACTTC. Complete variable domain (other parts from reference TRBV29-1 and TRBJ2-5): SAVISQKPSRDICQRGTSLTIQCQVDSQVTMMFWYRQQPGQSLTLIATANQGSEATYESGFVIDKFPISRPNLTFSTLTVSNMSPEDSSIYLCSATGHQETQYFGPGTRLLVL.

This clone turned up a few times. The rearrangement uses TRBV9 and TRBJ1-4; a possible D gene is TRBD1 (5 bases). Trimming stripped 0 bases from V and 8 bases from J, with 23 bases between. The CDR3 totals 18 residues. Germline V CDR1 and CDR2: SGDLS, YYNGEE. In DNA form, the CDR3 reads TGTGCCAGCAGCGTAGAGGGTGTGGGTGTGGACCACAGGGAAAAACTGTTTTTT. Residues: CASSVEGVGVDHREKLFF.

The chain carries TRBV19 and TRBJ1-2, with D unclear. The CDR3 is 14 amino acids. Per the germline V gene, CDR1 is LNHDA and CDR2 is SQIVND (reference sequence). The V end was cut by 0 bases, the J end by 1 base, with 6 bases between. The CDR3 reads CASSIDYSNYGYTF. CDR3 nucleotides: TGTGCCAGTAGTATAGATTACAGTAACTATGGCTACACCTTC.

Notes on this clone: Within the sample, other DNA sequences also encode this same CDR3. The V call is TRBV5-1, the J call TRBJ2-5, with a weak D call TRBD1 (9 bases). The CDR3 runs 18 residues. V dropped 0 bases and J dropped 5 bases, with 23 bases sitting between them. Germline loops: CDR1 SGHRS, CDR2 YFSETQ. DNA of the CDR3: TGCGCCAGCAGCTTGGCCCTGGGACAGGGACTAGGGGATGAGACCCAGTACTTC. Its protein product is CASSLALGQGLGDETQYF.

The chain combines TRBV4-3 with TRBJ2-6; D possibly corresponds to TRBD1 (6 bases). The CDR3 runs to 19 residues. Germline lookup yields CDR1 LGHNA and CDR2 YSLEER. V was shortened by 1 base and J by 0 bases, with 16 bases between the two germline ends. In nucleotides, the CDR3 is TGCGCCAGCAGCCAAGGCGACAGGCCAAGAGACTCTGGGGCCAACGTCCTGACTTTC. Encoded protein: CASSQGDRPRDSGANVLTF.

J is TRBJ2-3 and V is TRBV11-3, with D perhaps TRBD2 (5 bases). Trimming took 5 bases from V and 4 from J, leaving 13 bases between them. The CDR3 has 14 residues. Germline V gene lookup returns CDR1 SGHNT and CDR2 YENEEA. The CDR3 nucleotides read TGTGCCAGCAGCCTTACTAGTGGAGCAGATACGCAGTATTTT. It translates to CASSLTSGADTQYF.